This T cell receptor beta chain was captured in a study of patients and donors after allogeneic stem cell transplantation. With V trimmed by 0 bases and J by 7 bases, 7 bases remained unmatched. This CDR3 is built from 16 residues. Germline V gene lookup returns CDR1 MNHEY and CDR2 SMNVEV (reference sequence). TCRdb recomputed calls from the RT-PCR reads with MiXCR, one row per CDR3 protein. The profile shows 900,000 to 1,000,000 distinct CDR3 sequences, roughly 18% of them singletons. The rearrangement joins TRBV27 to TRBJ2-3; TRBD2 matches at 10 bases. The sequencing sample was made of blood, either unsorted or a sorted T cell fraction (not recorded which). The sequence derives from a human donor who was either an allogeneic HSCT recipient or a stem cell or donor lymphocyte infusion donor (not recorded which). It is not recorded whose cells these are; they may come from a transplant donor. The CDR3 region is CASSLSAGGPINTQYF. CDR3 DNA: TGTGCCAGCAGTTTATCAGCGGGGGGGCCGATCAATACGCAGTATTTT.